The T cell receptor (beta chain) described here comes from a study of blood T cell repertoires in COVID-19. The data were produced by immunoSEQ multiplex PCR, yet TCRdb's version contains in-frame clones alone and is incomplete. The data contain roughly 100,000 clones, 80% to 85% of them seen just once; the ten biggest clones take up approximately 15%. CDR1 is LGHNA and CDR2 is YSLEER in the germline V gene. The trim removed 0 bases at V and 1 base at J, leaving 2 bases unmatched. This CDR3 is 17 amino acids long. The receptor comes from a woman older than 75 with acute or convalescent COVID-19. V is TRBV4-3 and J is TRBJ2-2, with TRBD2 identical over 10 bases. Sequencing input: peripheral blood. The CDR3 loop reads CASSQDTSGMNTGELFF. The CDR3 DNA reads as TGCGCCAGCAGCCAAGATACTAGCGGGATGAACACCGGGGAGCTGTTTTTT.